The 22 T cell receptor beta chains below all came from one sample that was sequenced in a study of shared clonotypes between healthy human individuals. Only CD45RO-negative cells positively selected for CCR7 counted as naive CD8 cells, so terminally differentiated effector memory CD45RA+ cells were excluded. The repertoire was sequenced with immunoSEQ multiplex PCR; TCRdb's copy has only in-frame clones and lacks some. Of roughly 2 million clones listed, approximately 94% are singletons. Sequenced: naive CD8+ T cells sorted from blood. These receptors all come from a man between 18 and 29 years old in good health.

The chain is built from TRBV6-1 and TRBJ1-4; possible D gene TRBD1, 6 bases. The germline V gene has CDR1 MNHNS and CDR2 SASEGT. The V end was cut by 6 bases, the J end by 6 bases, with 17 bases between. This CDR3 comprises 15 residues. In DNA, the CDR3 is TGTGCCAGCAGCCTCTCCCGGGACATAGATGAAAAACTGTTTTTT. Encoded protein: CASSLSRDIDEKLFF.

This chain connects TRBV28 to TRBJ1-3, with D uncertain. V lost 4 bases and J lost 3, with 13 bases in between. Germline CDR1 and CDR2: MDHEN and SYDVKM. CDR3 length: 15 amino acids. CDR3 sequence (DNA): TGTGCCAGCAGTTACTTTGGCTCCGATGGAAACACCATATATTTT. This translates into CASSYFGSDGNTIYF.

V gene TRBV15 combines with J gene TRBJ2-1, with D tentatively TRBD2 (6 bases). Germline CDR1 LNHNV, CDR2 YYDKDF (reference sequence). Trimming took off 8 bases at V and 7 bases at J, with 21 bases between the two ends. This CDR3 region has 15 residues. Here the CDR3 reads CATRKLAELWNEQFF. The CDR3 DNA sequence: TGTGCCACCCGGAAACTAGCAGAACTCTGGAATGAGCAGTTCTTC.

The rearrangement links TRBV7-9 to TRBJ2-3, with TRBD2 as a possible D gene (7 bases). Trimming removed 5 bases at V and 0 bases at J, with 15 bases between. Germline V gene sequence: CDR1 SEHNR, CDR2 FQNEAQ (reference sequence). The CDR3 totals 16 residues. Here the CDR3 DNA reads TGTGCCAGCAGCACTAGGGGGGGGCTGAGCACAGATACGCAGTATTTT. Translation gives CASSTRGGLSTDTQYF.

V gene TRBV7-2 combines with J gene TRBJ2-5; perhaps TRBD1 as D (7 bases). The CDR3 sequence is 14 residues long. V dropped 1 base and J dropped 6 bases, with 12 bases sitting between them. Germline V lookup: CDR1 SGHTA, CDR2 FQGNSA. CDR3 DNA: TGTGCCAGCAGCTTAGTGTCAGGGGGGAAGACCCAGTACTTC. It specifies CASSLVSGGKTQYF. Full variable domain (missing parts from reference TRBV7-2 and TRBJ2-5): GAGVSQSPSNKVTEKGKDVELRCDPISGHTALYWYRQSLGQGLEFLIYFQGNSAPDKSGLPSDRFSAERTGGSVSTLTIQRTQQEDSAVYLCASSLVSGGKTQYFGPGTRLLVL.

This chain joins TRBV7-9 and TRBJ1-4, with TRBD1 matching 10 bases. Germline assignment: CDR1 SEHNR and CDR2 FQNEAQ (reference sequence). CDR3 length equals 15 residues. The trim removed 2 bases at V and 8 bases at J, leaving 5 bases unmatched. CDR3 protein: CASSLLGQGTEKLFF. The CDR3 nucleotides read TGTGCCAGCAGCTTACTGGGACAGGGGACAGAAAAACTGTTTTTT.

In nucleotides, the CDR3 is TGTGCCAGCAGCTTGGACCCCTCGGGCGAGCAGTACTTC. Translation: CASSLDPSGEQYF. This rearrangement joins TRBV5-4 to TRBJ2-7; the D is unclear. The CDR3 covers 13 residues. Trimming stripped 0 bases from V and 6 bases from J, with 10 bases between. Germline V CDR1 and CDR2: SGHNT, YYREEE (reference sequence). Supplemented by reference TRBV5-4 and TRBJ2-7, the full variable domain reads ETGVTQSPTHLIKTRGQQVTLRCSSQSGHNTVSWYQQALGQGPQFIFQYYREEENGRGNFPPRFSGLQFPNYSSELNVNALELDDSALYLCASSLDPSGEQYFGPGTRLTVT.

Here the CDR3 DNA reads TGCAGCGTTGAAAATGCGGGGGGCCTGGGGACCCAGTACTTC. Its translation: CSVENAGGLGTQYF. The gene calls are TRBV29-1 and TRBJ2-5, with TRBD2 matching 8 bases. The CDR3 sequence is 14 residues long. After removal of 2 bases from V and 7 bases from J, the junction contained 9 bases not matched to a gene. CDR1 and CDR2 (germline): SQVTM, ANQGSEA. The variable domain in full, with the rest retrieved from reference TRBV29-1 and TRBJ2-5, is SAVISQKPSRDICQRGTSLTIQCQVDSQVTMMFWYRQQPGQSLTLIATANQGSEATYESGFVIDKFPISRPNLTFSTLTVSNMSPEDSSIYLCSVENAGGLGTQYFGPGTRLLVL.

The chain employs TRBV7-6 and TRBJ1-5; D unclear. Germline V gives CDR1 SGHVS, CDR2 FNYEAQ. Trimming left V 1 base short and J 5 bases short, with 9 bases between. This CDR3 has 14 residues. CDR3 DNA sequence: TGTGCCAGCAGCTTAGGGCCCGCCGATCAGCCCCAGCATTTT. It encodes CASSLGPADQPQHF.

The chain employs TRBV19 and TRBJ1-5; D remains ambiguous. The germline gives CDR1 LNHDA, CDR2 SQIVND (reference sequence). The CDR3 has 10 amino acids. V was clipped by 4 bases and J by 5 bases, with 0 bases between them. CDR3 region: CASSNQPQHF. The CDR3 nucleotides read TGTGCCAGTAGTAATCAGCCCCAGCATTTT.

The chain uses TRBV5-8 and TRBJ1-2; unclear D gene. Germline V gives CDR1 SGHTS, CDR2 YDEGEE. V was trimmed by 5 bases and J by 5 bases, leaving 16 bases between them. The CDR3 spans 14 residues. CDR3 coding DNA: TGTGCCAGCAGTAAGACCCCTCAAGGGTATGGCTACACCTTC. Its protein is CASSKTPQGYGYTF.

The CDR3 loop reads CASSLVIGTSEAFF. The CDR3 DNA is TGTGCCAGCAGCTTAGTGATAGGGACCTCTGAAGCTTTCTTT. The rearrangement links TRBV7-9 to TRBJ1-1; possible D gene TRBD1, 5 bases. This CDR3 region has 14 residues. CDR1 and CDR2 (germline): SEHNR, FQNEAQ (reference sequence). V was cut by 1 base and J by 6 bases, with 12 bases left in between.

The chain uses TRBV2 and TRBJ2-5; no firm D call. This CDR3 has 16 residues. Germline V CDR1 and CDR2: SNHLY, FYNNEI. The V end lost 5 bases, the J end lost 2 bases, and 18 bases lay between the germline ends. The CDR3 spells CASSQNVAGPQETQYF. The DNA for the CDR3 is TGTGCCAGCAGTCAAAACGTTGCCGGGCCTCAAGAGACCCAGTACTTC. Supplemented by reference TRBV2 and TRBJ2-5, the full variable domain reads EPEVTQTPSHQVTQMGQEVILRCVPISNHLYFYWYRQILGQKVEFLVSFYNNEISEKSEIFDDQFSVERPDGSNFTLKIRSTKLEDSAMYFCASSQNVAGPQETQYFGPGTRLLVL.

J is TRBJ2-1 and V is TRBV9; 16 bases agree with TRBD2. Germline values: CDR1 SGDLS, CDR2 YYNGEE. The trim removed 6 bases at V and 7 bases at J, leaving 13 bases unmatched. The CDR3 covers 18 residues. In nucleotides, the CDR3 is TGTGCCAGCACGGTGGGACTAGCGGGGGGGTCAAGACATAATGAGCAGTTCTTC. It translates to CASTVGLAGGSRHNEQFF. Complete variable domain (other parts from reference TRBV9 and TRBJ2-1): DSGVTQTPKHLITATGQRVTLRCSPRSGDLSVYWYQQSLDQGLQFLIQYYNGEERAKGNILERFSAQQFPDLHSELNLSSLELGDSALYFCASTVGLAGGSRHNEQFFGPGTRLTVL.

This chain uses TRBV7-9 with TRBJ1-2, with D unclear. The length of the CDR3 is 13 residues. Trimming removed 3 bases from V and 8 bases from J, with 13 bases in between. CDR1 SEHNR and CDR2 FQNEAQ come from the germline V gene (reference sequence). This CDR3 is CASSLGGVLGYTF. CDR3 DNA: TGTGCCAGCAGCTTGGGAGGAGTGCTGGGCTACACCTTC.

This chain joins TRBV5-5 and TRBJ1-1; unclear D gene. The ends were cut back, 3 bases at V and 3 bases at J, with 6 bases in the middle. This CDR3 contains 12 residues. Germline CDR1 SGHKS, CDR2 YYEKEE (reference sequence). In DNA, the CDR3 is TGTGCCAGCAGCTCGGATTACACTGAAGCTTTCTTT. Translation gives CASSSDYTEAFF.

The CDR3 is CASSLRTESGANVLTF. In DNA, the CDR3 is TGTGCCAGCAGCTTGAGAACTGAGTCTGGGGCCAACGTCCTGACTTTC. The rearrangement links TRBV7-9 to TRBJ2-6; D not certain. Trimming shortened V by 3 bases and J by 1 base, and 10 bases separated the two germline ends. Germline V gene data show CDR1 as SEHNR and CDR2 as FQNEAQ (reference sequence). The CDR3 is made up of 16 amino acids.

The chain uses TRBV7-9 and TRBJ2-1, with unresolved D. The CDR3 length is 12 residues. Germline V gives CDR1 SEHNR, CDR2 FQNEAQ (reference sequence). V gave up 4 bases and J gave up 6 bases, with 7 bases separating them. DNA for the CDR3: TGTGCCAGCAGCTCCTTGGCCAATGAGCAGTTCTTC. Translated, it gives CASSSLANEQFF.

On this clone itself: In the same sample, other DNA sequences code for this CDR3. The V gene is TRBV13, the J gene TRBJ2-7; D may correspond to TRBD1 or TRBD2 (5 bases each). The CDR3 runs 12 residues. V dropped 3 bases and J dropped 6 bases, with 9 bases sitting between them. Looked up from germline, CDR1 is PRHDT and CDR2 is FYEKMQ (reference sequence). The CDR3 nucleotides are TGTGCCAGCAGCTTTGGGACGGGCGAGCAGTACTTC. Amino acids: CASSFGTGEQYF. Full variable domain (remainder filled in from reference TRBV13 and TRBJ2-7): AAGVIQSPRHLIKEKRETATLKCYPIPRHDTVYWYQQGPGQDPQFLISFYEKMQSDKGSIPDRFSAQQFSDYHSELNMSSLELGDSALYFCASSFGTGEQYFGPGTRLTVT.

The rearrangement joins TRBV6-5 to TRBJ1-2, with a possible D match to TRBD1 (5 bases). Trimming left V 7 bases short and J 6 bases short, with 18 bases between. The germline gives CDR1 MNHEY, CDR2 SVGAGI. This CDR3 is 14 amino acids long. The DNA for the CDR3 is TGTGCCAGCACCCTCCGGATGGGGCAGGATGGCTACACCTTC. The encoded protein is CASTLRMGQDGYTF.

The chain has TRBV9 and TRBJ2-3, with 8 bases that match TRBD2. CDR3 length: 17 amino acids. The germline CDR1 and CDR2 sequences are SGDLS and YYNGEE. J was trimmed by 0 bases and V by 2 bases; bases with no gene match: 8. CDR3: CASSVRAGETSTDTQYF. CDR3 sequence (DNA): TGTGCCAGCAGCGTTCGAGCGGGGGAGACTAGCACAGATACGCAGTATTTT.

The DNA for the CDR3 is TGTGCCAGCAGCTTAGATTACGGACTAGCGGAATACAATGAGCAGTTCTTC. It yields the protein CASSLDYGLAEYNEQFF. The chain joins TRBV11-2 to TRBJ2-1; 10 bases map to TRBD2. V lost 0 bases, J lost 4 bases, and 6 bases stayed unmatched. This CDR3 is 17 amino acids long. CDR1 and CDR2 from the germline V gene are SGHAT and FQNNGV.